This T cell receptor beta chain was identified in a study of blood T cell repertoires in COVID-19. Across the study: Acute and convalescent COVID-19 specimens originated in the United States, Italy and Spain. Nucleic acid was either cDNA or gDNA, and it came from T cells, B-cell-depleted T cells, or PBMCs.

TCRdb's table, derived via immunoSEQ multiplex PCR, lists solely in-frame clones and lacks some. Of 200,000 to 250,000 clones listed, about nine tenths are singletons. Material: peripheral blood. This clonotype originated in a woman aged 55 to 70 with acute or convalescent COVID-19.

CDR3 coding DNA: TGTGCCAGCACCGCTGAATGGGCAGGGAGGTCACCCCTCCACTTT. This encodes CASTAEWAGRSPLHF. The chain recombines TRBV2 with TRBJ1-6; maybe TRBD1 (5 bases). The germline gives CDR1 SNHLY, CDR2 FYNNEI. The CDR3 sequence is 15 residues long. Between the trimmed V and J ends, which lost 7 bases and 10 bases, there was a span of 20 bases.